The 31 T cell receptor beta chains listed next were all sequenced from one sample in a study of early T cells in non-severe SARS-CoV-2 infection. TCRdb re-analysed the 5' RACE reads in MiXCR, keeping a single row per CDR3 protein. The sample carries about 67,000 distinct CDR3 sequences, under 14% recorded once. The specimen sequenced was whole blood. Receptors originate from an adult who was a healthcare worker with PCR-confirmed SARS-CoV-2 infection or an uninfected control (not recorded which).

This clonotype was seen only a few times. The chain has TRBV5-1 and TRBJ2-3, with D possibly matching TRBD1 (5 bases). This CDR3 contains 15 residues. Germline-derived CDR1 and CDR2 are SGHRS and YFSETQ. V was clipped by 0 bases and J by 1 base, with 9 bases between them. CDR3 sequence reads: CASSLAQQGTDTQYF. In nucleotides, the CDR3 is TGCGCCAGCAGCTTGGCCCAACAGGGCACAGATACGCAGTATTTT. Full variable domain (outside the CDR3, taken from reference TRBV5-1 and TRBJ2-3): KAGVTQTPRYLIKTRGQQVTLSCSPISGHRSVSWYQQTPGQGLQFLFEYFSETQRNKGNFPGRFSGRQFSNSRSEMNVSTLELGDSALYLCASSLAQQGTDTQYFGPGTRLTVL.

This clonotype turned up a few times. V usage is TRBV7-9 and J usage is TRBJ2-5; D unclear. The V gene lost 3 bases and the J gene lost 0 bases, with 8 bases spanning the gap. Looked up from germline, CDR1 is SEHNR and CDR2 is FQNEAQ (reference sequence). The CDR3 has 14 amino acids. The CDR3 bases are TGTGCCAGCAGCTTCAGCCTCCACCAAGAGACCCAGTACTTC. Translated, it gives CASSFSLHQETQYF.

This clonotype was counted many times. The chain couples TRBV29-1 to TRBJ2-1; D is possibly TRBD1 or TRBD2 (5 bases each). Germline CDR1 and CDR2: SQVTM and ANQGSEA. The CDR3 spans 13 residues. Between the trimmed V and J ends, which lost 6 bases and 7 bases, there was a span of 16 bases. The CDR3 DNA reads as TGCAGCGTGGGACGGTCCTCCGGGAATGAGCAGTTCTTC. Translated: CSVGRSSGNEQFF.

This clonotype turned up a few times. The V gene is TRBV4-1, the J gene TRBJ2-7; D ambiguous. CDR1 and CDR2 from the germline V gene are MGHRA and YSYEKL. V lost 4 bases and J lost 0, with 10 bases in between. The CDR3 contains 14 residues. CDR3 nucleotides: TGCGCCAGCAGCCCGACTGGGAACTCCTACGAGCAGTACTTC. It codes for CASSPTGNSYEQYF.

The chain combines TRBV2 with TRBJ2-4, with 8 nucleotides matching TRBD1. Per the germline V gene, CDR1 is SNHLY and CDR2 is FYNNEI. The length of the CDR3 is 18 residues. With 4 bases clipped from V and 2 bases from J, the junction kept 13 bases outside the gene matches. CDR3 amino acids: CASSAGTAGGYSKNIQYF. The CDR3 DNA reads TGTGCCAGCAGTGCTGGAACAGCAGGGGGCTATTCCAAAAACATTCAGTACTTC.

The CDR3 DNA reads as TGTGCCAGCGGCCCCCGGGCCTCGTTAGGCAATGAGCAGTTCTTC. Its protein product is CASGPRASLGNEQFF. The V call is TRBV7-3, the J call TRBJ2-1; D is uncertain. Trimming took 8 bases from V and 6 from J, leaving 20 bases between them. The CDR3 contains 15 residues. Germline values: CDR1 SGHTA, CDR2 FQGTGA.

This clonotype was picked up many times. This chain links TRBV20-1 with TRBJ1-1; no reliable D call. With 2 bases removed from V and 6 bases from J, the gap between germline ends came to 10 bases. CDR3 length: 12 residues. The V gene's germline CDR1 is DFQATT and CDR2 SNEGSKA (reference sequence). The CDR3 sequence: CSARPMGPEAFF. Here the CDR3 DNA reads TGCAGTGCTAGACCCATGGGTCCTGAAGCTTTCTTT.

The chain is built from TRBV5-1 and TRBJ2-3; D call uncertain. CDR3 length equals 15 residues. Germline V gives CDR1 SGHRS, CDR2 YFSETQ. Trimming shortened V by 0 bases and J by 2 bases, and 10 bases separated the two germline ends. CDR3 bases: TGCGCCAGCAGCTTGGAATGGCCTGCCACAGATACGCAGTATTTT. Its protein is CASSLEWPATDTQYF.

The V call is TRBV21-1, the J call TRBJ2-3. TRBV21-1 is described as a pseudogene. This CDR3 is 15 amino acids long. Here the CDR3 DNA reads TGTGCCAGCAGCAAATCACTAACATGTGCAGATACGCAGTATTTT. Residues: CASSKSLTCADTQYF.

This clonotype was seen repeatedly, ten times or more. The chain is built from TRBV7-6 and TRBJ2-1; 10 nucleotides line up with TRBD2. V dropped 5 bases and J dropped 8; count of bases not matched to a gene: 12. The CDR3 length is 16 residues. Germline V gene sequence: CDR1 SGHVS, CDR2 FNYEAQ. The DNA of the CDR3 is TGTGCCAGCAGCCCGGGTCCCGCAGCGGGAGGGTATGAGCAGTTCTTC. This sequence encodes CASSPGPAAGGYEQFF. Supplemented by reference TRBV7-6 and TRBJ2-1, the full variable domain reads GAGVSQSPRYKVTKRGQDVALRCDPISGHVSLYWYRQALGQGPEFLTYFNYEAQQDKSGLPNDRFSAERPEGSISTLTIQRTEQRDSAMYRCASSPGPAAGGYEQFFGPGTRLTVL.

In this sample, this clonotype turned up many times. The V and J genes are TRBV7-9 and TRBJ1-1, with 7 bases identical to TRBD1. Germline trimming cut 5 bases from V and 0 bases from J; bases unmatched to any gene: 6. The CDR3 contains 15 residues. Per the germline V gene, CDR1 is SEHNR and CDR2 is FQNEAQ (reference sequence). The CDR3 DNA reads TGTGCCAGCAGCCGGGACAGCTTATTGAACACTGAAGCTTTCTTT. This gives the protein CASSRDSLLNTEAFF.

The V gene is TRBV12-5, the J gene TRBJ2-7, with D possibly TRBD2 on 6 matching bases. The CDR3 runs to 15 residues. Per the germline V gene, CDR1 is LGHNT and CDR2 is FRNRAP. Trimming cost V 2 bases and J 2 bases, with 13 bases left between them. CDR3 sequence: CASGLSTAGTYEQYF. The CDR3 DNA reads as TGTGCTAGTGGTTTGTCGACAGCGGGCACCTACGAGCAGTACTTC.

This clonotype was counted ten times or more. The rearrangement links TRBV7-9 to TRBJ2-1; 9 bases align to TRBD1. The CDR3 sequence is 15 residues long. Germline V gene data show CDR1 as SEHNR and CDR2 as FQNEAQ (reference sequence). The V and J ends lost 4 bases and 5 bases, in that order; junction bases with no gene match: 6. The chain's CDR3 is CASSYLDRGDNEQFF. In DNA form, the CDR3 reads TGTGCCAGCAGCTACCTCGACAGGGGGGACAATGAGCAGTTCTTC.

This clonotype was recorded many times. This chain links TRBV20-1 with TRBJ2-3; possibly TRBD1 for D (5 bases). Trimming stripped 0 bases from V and 5 bases from J, with 24 bases between. This CDR3 comprises 18 residues. The germline gives CDR1 DFQATT, CDR2 SNEGSKA (reference sequence). The chain's CDR3 is CSARDSSTPKRRGDTQYF. For the CDR3, the DNA is TGCAGTGCTAGAGATAGTTCGACCCCAAAAAGAAGGGGAGATACGCAGTATTTT.

The table lists this clonotype with a few counts. The V call is TRBV6-2 or TRBV6-3, the J call TRBJ2-7; 7 bases are a match to TRBD2. Germline V gives CDR1 MNHEY, CDR2 SVGEGT. V dropped 4 bases and J dropped 4; count of bases not matched to a gene: 4. The CDR3 runs 13 residues. The CDR3 DNA reads as TGTGCCAGCAGTTCGGGACTAAAATACGAGCAGTACTTC. The encoded protein is CASSSGLKYEQYF.

The chain employs TRBV5-1 and TRBJ1-1; 9 bases map to TRBD1. This CDR3 spans 15 amino acids. CDR1 SGHRS and CDR2 YFSETQ come from the germline V gene. J was trimmed by 5 bases and V by 5 bases; bases with no gene match: 10. CDR3: CASRFTGGMSTEAFF. As DNA, the CDR3 is TGCGCCAGCAGATTTACAGGGGGCATGAGTACTGAAGCTTTCTTT.

This clonotype was picked up many times. The chain has TRBV7-3 and TRBJ2-6; 9 nucleotides line up with TRBD1. The CDR3 spans 18 residues. J was trimmed by 0 bases and V by 5 bases; bases with no gene match: 8. Germline V lookup: CDR1 SGHTA, CDR2 FQGTGA. CDR3 loop: CASSRTGGRISGANVLTF. The DNA of the CDR3 is TGTGCCAGCAGCCGCACAGGGGGCCGAATCTCTGGGGCCAACGTCCTGACTTTC.

This clonotype was observed many times. This chain links TRBV5-1 with TRBJ2-3; D gene unclear. Trimming cost V 0 bases and J 6 bases, with 11 bases left between them. CDR1 is SGHRS and CDR2 is YFSETQ in the germline V gene. There are 14 residues in the CDR3. As DNA, the CDR3 is TGCGCCAGCAGCTTGGGACTGCCTAGGGATACGCAGTATTTT. This codes for CASSLGLPRDTQYF.

This clonotype was seen repeatedly, ten times or more. The V and J genes are TRBV20-1 and TRBJ1-2, with TRBD1 identical over 11 bases. Trimming removed 5 bases from V and 3 bases from J; junction bases left unmatched: 5. CDR1 and CDR2 from the germline V gene are DFQATT and SNEGSKA (reference sequence). This CDR3 is built from 14 residues. The CDR3 is CSAGQGAQHYGYTF. DNA for the CDR3: TGCAGTGCTGGACAGGGGGCGCAACACTATGGCTACACCTTC.

This clonotype was observed at least ten times. The chain has TRBV12-3 or TRBV12-4 and TRBJ2-1; 15 nucleotides align to TRBD2. Germline trimming cut 5 bases from V and 8 bases from J; bases unmatched to any gene: 13. The CDR3 runs 18 residues. This CDR3 is CASSIPGLAGGRDDEQFF. In nucleotides, the CDR3 is TGTGCCAGCAGTATCCCGGGACTAGCGGGAGGAAGAGATGATGAGCAGTTCTTC.

This clonotype appeared a few times. The chain combines TRBV29-1 with TRBJ1-2, with D possibly TRBD1 on 6 matching bases. V shed 7 bases and J shed 8 bases, with 17 bases lying between them. The CDR3 spans 12 residues. CDR1 and CDR2 (germline): SQVTM, ANQGSEA. The CDR3 spells CSARQEAAGYTF. The CDR3, as DNA: TGCAGCGCTAGACAGGAGGCGGCAGGCTACACCTTC. Complete variable domain (other parts from reference TRBV29-1 and TRBJ1-2): SAVISQKPSRDICQRGTSLTIQCQVDSQVTMMFWYRQQPGQSLTLIATANQGSEATYESGFVIDKFPISRPNLTFSTLTVSNMSPEDSSIYLCSARQEAAGYTFGSGTRLTVV.

This clonotype was seen repeatedly, ten times or more. The chain links TRBV2 to TRBJ2-7, with TRBD2 matching over 8 bases. The CDR3 length is 15 residues. The germline CDR1 and CDR2 sequences are SNHLY and FYNNEI. J lost 5 bases, V lost 5 bases, and 11 bases had no gene match. The CDR3 loop reads CASSTLAVGGNEQYF. CDR3 bases: TGTGCCAGCAGTACACTAGCGGTCGGGGGTAACGAGCAGTACTTC.

This clonotype appeared a few times. The chain couples TRBV9 to TRBJ2-3, with 8 bases aligning to TRBD2. The V segment lost 4 bases and the J segment 4 bases; nucleotides outside the gene matches: 8. The CDR3 runs to 15 residues. Looked up from germline, CDR1 is SGDLS and CDR2 is YYNGEE. The CDR3 nucleotides are TGTGCCAGCAGCATCCTCTCTAGCGGGCCAGATACGCAGTATTTT. It specifies CASSILSSGPDTQYF.

The V and J genes are TRBV7-9 and TRBJ2-1; D gene unclear. V gave up 3 bases and J gave up 1 base, with 4 bases separating them. CDR3 length: 13 residues. Per the germline V gene, CDR1 is SEHNR and CDR2 is FQNEAQ (reference sequence). The CDR3 coding sequence is TGTGCCAGCAGCTTCCCTTCCTACAATGAGCAGTTCTTC. It codes for CASSFPSYNEQFF.

This clonotype was recorded many times. This chain joins TRBV12-3 or TRBV12-4 and TRBJ2-5; 9 nucleotides match TRBD1. The CDR3 is 15 residues long. The V segment lost 5 bases and the J segment 1 base; nucleotides outside the gene matches: 5. The CDR3 region is CASSRTGAFQETQYF. The CDR3 DNA is TGTGCCAGCAGTCGGACAGGGGCTTTCCAAGAGACCCAGTACTTC.

This clonotype appeared a few times. The chain uses TRBV20-1 and TRBJ2-5, with D possibly being TRBD1 or TRBD2 (5 bases each). Germline-derived CDR1 and CDR2 are DFQATT and SNEGSKA (reference sequence). The CDR3 is made up of 15 amino acids. Trimming took 2 bases from V and 4 from J, leaving 17 bases between them. The CDR3 spells CSARNPRDAPETQYF. The DNA of the CDR3 is TGCAGTGCTAGAAATCCCCGGGACGCACCAGAGACCCAGTACTTC.

The sample holds many counts of this clonotype. J is TRBJ1-5 and V is TRBV30; D remains unclear. Trimming removed 0 bases at V and 2 bases at J, with 5 bases between. Germline CDR1 is GTSNPN and CDR2 is SVGIG (reference sequence). The CDR3 runs 13 residues. The CDR3 DNA reads as TGTGCCTGGAGTGTACTTGGCAATCAGCCCCAGCATTTT. Protein: CAWSVLGNQPQHF.

This clonotype was seen only a few times. CDR3 DNA: TGTGCCATCAGTGAGTCTTGGGACTTCCCCCAAGAGACCCAGTACTTC. Amino acid sequence: CAISESWDFPQETQYF. The J gene is TRBJ2-5, the V gene TRBV10-3, with a possible D match to TRBD2 (6 bases). The CDR3 has 16 residues. The V gene's germline CDR1 is ENHRY and CDR2 SYGVKD. V was shortened by 0 bases and J by 1 base, with 12 bases between the two germline ends.

This clonotype was seen many times. This chain links TRBV6-6 with TRBJ2-7, with D unclear. Trimming took off 5 bases at V and 3 bases at J, with 14 bases between the two ends. Germline values: CDR1 MNHNY, CDR2 SVGAGI (reference sequence). This CDR3 has 14 residues. CDR3 coding DNA: TGTGCCAGCAGTCCTATGGGGTCTTACTACGAGCAGTACTTC. Amino acid sequence: CASSPMGSYYEQYF.

This clonotype occurred a few times. J is TRBJ2-7 and V is TRBV20-1; the D gene is possibly TRBD2 (6 bases). The V gene lost 3 bases and the J gene lost 1 base, with 16 bases spanning the gap. Germline lookup yields CDR1 DFQATT and CDR2 SNEGSKA (reference sequence). The CDR3 is made up of 15 amino acids. CDR3 DNA: TGCAGTGCTAGTGGGAGGCGATGGGGATCCTACGAGCAGTACTTC. This translates into CSASGRRWGSYEQYF.

The V gene is TRBV3-1, the J gene TRBJ1-2; D is unclear. The CDR3 is made up of 15 amino acids. Germline values: CDR1 LGHDT, CDR2 YNNKEL (reference sequence). Trimming removed 5 bases at V and 4 bases at J, with 17 bases between. DNA for the CDR3: TGTGCCAGCAGCTTATCGATGTTGGGGATCTATGGCTACACCTTC. Its translation is CASSLSMLGIYGYTF.